A selection of T cell receptor beta chains follows, all from one sample in a study of T cells in Graves' hyperthyroidism and ophthalmopathy. MiXCR, applied by TCRdb to the multiplex PCR reads, yields one record per CDR3 protein. Seen here are approximately 380,000 distinct CDR3 sequences, 19% observed once, and the top ten hold about 3.7%. The sequenced sample was blood. The receptors shown here come from a woman under 30 with Graves' hyperthyroidism. CDR3s include the opening cysteine and the closing phenylalanine or tryptophan. The D gene is left open where the match is weak. For some rows the clone size is stated as once, few or many, or as a class when expanded; others skip it.

clone_size: few
cdr3_length: 13
d_call: .
v_call: TRBV6-1
j_call: TRBJ1-5
cdr3_nt: TGTGCCAGCAGTGAACGGTGGAATCAGCCCCAGCATTTT
cdr3_aa: CASSERWNQPQHF

clone_size: many
cdr3_length: 14
d_call: .
v_call: TRBV2
j_call: TRBJ1-1
cdr3_nt: TGTGCCAGCAGTGATTTTGGGGTCCACACTGAAGCTTTCTTT
cdr3_aa: CASSDFGVHTEAFF

clone_size: many
cdr3_length: 15
d_call: .
v_call: TRBV13
j_call: TRBJ1-1
cdr3_nt: TGTGCCAGCAGCCCCAATGGACCTACGAACACTGAAGCTTTCTTT
cdr3_aa: CASSPNGPTNTEAFF

clone_size: few
cdr3_length: 11
d_call: .
v_call: TRBV25-1
j_call: TRBJ1-5
cdr3_nt: TGTGCCCCCAGAGAGTACCAGCCCCAGCATTTT
cdr3_aa: CAPREYQPQHF

clone_size: many
cdr3_length: 14
d_call: .
v_call: TRBV6-1
j_call: TRBJ2-2
cdr3_nt: TGTGCCAGCAAACGCGGGGCCGTCACCGGGGAGCTGTTTTTT
cdr3_aa: CASKRGAVTGELFF

clone_size: many
cdr3_length: 15
d_call: .
v_call: TRBV30
j_call: TRBJ1-6
cdr3_nt: TGTGCCTGGAGACAGGACTCCCTGGATAGATCACCCCTCCACTTT
cdr3_aa: CAWRQDSLDRSPLHF

clone_size: many
cdr3_length: 12
d_call: .
v_call: TRBV5-1
j_call: TRBJ1-3
cdr3_nt: TGCGCCAGCGGGTCGGAAGGAAACACCATATATTTT
cdr3_aa: CASGSEGNTIYF

clone_size: .
cdr3_length: 16
d_call: .
v_call: TRBV6-5
j_call: TRBJ1-1
cdr3_nt: TGTGCCAGCAATTACGTCCTCCAGGGGCGGATCACTGAAGCTTTCTTT
cdr3_aa: CASNYVLQGRITEAFF

clone_size: many
cdr3_length: 16
d_call: TRBD1
v_call: TRBV4-1
j_call: TRBJ1-6
cdr3_nt: TGCGCCAGCAGCCATCTTGGGACAGGGATTGGGTCACCCCTCCACTTT
cdr3_aa: CASSHLGTGIGSPLHF

clone_size: .
cdr3_length: 14
d_call: .
v_call: TRBV6-1
j_call: TRBJ2-2
cdr3_nt: TGTGCCAGCATACTAGTTCCCAACACCGGGGAGCTGTTTTTT
cdr3_aa: CASILVPNTGELFF

clone_size: .
cdr3_length: 15
d_call: .
v_call: TRBV18
j_call: TRBJ1-6
cdr3_nt: TGTGCCAGCTCACTCCGGTTCTCCTATAATTCACCCCTCCACTTT
cdr3_aa: CASSLRFSYNSPLHF

clone_size: many
cdr3_length: 14
d_call: .
v_call: TRBV13
j_call: TRBJ1-2
cdr3_nt: TGTGCCAGCAGCCCCACCCTGGCCATCTATGGCTACACCTTC
cdr3_aa: CASSPTLAIYGYTF

clone_size: .
cdr3_length: 18
d_call: TRBD2
v_call: TRBV4-1
j_call: TRBJ2-6
cdr3_nt: TGCGCCAGCAGCCTCCGAGGCCAGGGAGGGCCCGGGGCCAACGTCCTGACTTTC
cdr3_aa: CASSLRGQGGPGANVLTF

clone_size: many
cdr3_length: 15
d_call: .
v_call: TRBV13
j_call: TRBJ2-7
cdr3_nt: TGTGCCAGCAGCGTCCGAACCGGGGAATCCTACGAGCAGTACTTC
cdr3_aa: CASSVRTGESYEQYF

clone_size: .
cdr3_length: 16
d_call: TRBD1
v_call: TRBV10-2
j_call: TRBJ2-2
cdr3_nt: TGCGCCAGCAGTGAATACAGGGGGACGAACACCGGGGAGCTGTTTTTT
cdr3_aa: CASSEYRGTNTGELFF